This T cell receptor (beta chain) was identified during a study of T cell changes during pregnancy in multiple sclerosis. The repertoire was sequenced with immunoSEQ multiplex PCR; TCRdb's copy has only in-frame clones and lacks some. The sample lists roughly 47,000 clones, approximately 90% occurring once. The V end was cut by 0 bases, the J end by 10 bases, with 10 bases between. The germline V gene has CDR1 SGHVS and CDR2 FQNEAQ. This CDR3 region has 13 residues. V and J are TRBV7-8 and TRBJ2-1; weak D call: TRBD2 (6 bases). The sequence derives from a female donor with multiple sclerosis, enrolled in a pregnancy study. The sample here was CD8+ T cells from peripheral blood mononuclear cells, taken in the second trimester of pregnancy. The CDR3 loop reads CASSLAAGREQFF. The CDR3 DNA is TGTGCCAGCAGCTTAGCGGCGGGGCGGGAGCAGTTCTTC.